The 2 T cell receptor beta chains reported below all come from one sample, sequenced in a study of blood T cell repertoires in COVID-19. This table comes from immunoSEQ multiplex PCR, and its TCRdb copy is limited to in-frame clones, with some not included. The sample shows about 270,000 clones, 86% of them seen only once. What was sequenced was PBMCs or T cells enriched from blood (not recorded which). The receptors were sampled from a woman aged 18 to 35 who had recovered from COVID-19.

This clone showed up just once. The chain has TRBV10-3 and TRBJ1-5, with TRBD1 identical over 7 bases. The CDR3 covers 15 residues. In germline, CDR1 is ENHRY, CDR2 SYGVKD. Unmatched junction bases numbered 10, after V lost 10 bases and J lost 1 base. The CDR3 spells CAKPGQTLSNQPQHF. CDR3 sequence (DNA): TGTGCCAAACCGGGACAGACACTGAGCAATCAGCCCCAGCATTTT.

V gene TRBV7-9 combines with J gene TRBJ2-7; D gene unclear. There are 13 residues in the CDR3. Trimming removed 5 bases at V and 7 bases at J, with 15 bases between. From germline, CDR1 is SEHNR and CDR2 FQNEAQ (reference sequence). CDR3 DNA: TGTGCCAGCAGCAGCCCGAGAAGAGGTGAGCAGTACTTC. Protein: CASSSPRRGEQYF. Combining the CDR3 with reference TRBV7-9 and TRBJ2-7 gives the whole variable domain DTGVSQNPRHKITKRGQNVTFRCDPISEHNRLYWYRQTLGQGPEFLTYFQNEAQLEKSRLLSDRFSAERPKGSFSTLEIQRTEQGDSAMYLCASSSPRRGEQYFGPGTRLTVT.